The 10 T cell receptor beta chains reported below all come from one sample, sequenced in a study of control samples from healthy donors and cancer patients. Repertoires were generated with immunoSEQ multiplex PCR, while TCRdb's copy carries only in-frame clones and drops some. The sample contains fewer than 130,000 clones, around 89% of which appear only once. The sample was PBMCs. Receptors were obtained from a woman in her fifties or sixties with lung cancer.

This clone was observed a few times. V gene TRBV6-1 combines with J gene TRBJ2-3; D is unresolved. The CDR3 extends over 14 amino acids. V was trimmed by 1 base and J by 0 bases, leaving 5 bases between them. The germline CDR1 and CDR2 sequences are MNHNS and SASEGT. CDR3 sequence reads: CASSEGPSTDTQYF. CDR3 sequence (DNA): TGTGCCAGCAGTGAAGGGCCAAGCACAGATACGCAGTATTTT.

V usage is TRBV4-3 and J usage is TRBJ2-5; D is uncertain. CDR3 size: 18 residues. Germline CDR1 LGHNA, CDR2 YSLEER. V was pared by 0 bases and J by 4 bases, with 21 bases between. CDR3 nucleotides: TGCGCCAGCAGCCAAGAAATGAGTAGTTTGGTCACCGGAGAGACCCAGTACTTC. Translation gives CASSQEMSSLVTGETQYF.

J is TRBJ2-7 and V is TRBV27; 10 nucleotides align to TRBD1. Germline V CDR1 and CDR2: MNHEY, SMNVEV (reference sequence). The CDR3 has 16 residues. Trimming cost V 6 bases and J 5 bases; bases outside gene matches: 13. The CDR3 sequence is CASSSRSGTGVHEQYF. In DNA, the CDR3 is TGTGCCAGCAGCTCGAGGTCCGGGACAGGGGTGCACGAGCAGTACTTC.

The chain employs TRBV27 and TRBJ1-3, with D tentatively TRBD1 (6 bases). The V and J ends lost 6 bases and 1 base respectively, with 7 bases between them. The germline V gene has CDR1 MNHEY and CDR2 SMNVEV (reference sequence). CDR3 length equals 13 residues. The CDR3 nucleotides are TGTGCCAGCAGCACAGGGTCTGGAAACACCATATATTTT. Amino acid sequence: CASSTGSGNTIYF.

CDR3 in amino acids: CAWSLMVDTQYF. The CDR3 nucleotides read TGTGCCTGGAGTTTGATGGTAGATACGCAGTATTTT. The chain recombines TRBV30 with TRBJ2-3; D is unresolved. There are 12 residues in the CDR3. Germline CDR1 reads GTSNPN; CDR2 reads SVGIG (reference sequence). Trimming pared 2 bases from V and 5 bases from J, leaving 8 bases between.

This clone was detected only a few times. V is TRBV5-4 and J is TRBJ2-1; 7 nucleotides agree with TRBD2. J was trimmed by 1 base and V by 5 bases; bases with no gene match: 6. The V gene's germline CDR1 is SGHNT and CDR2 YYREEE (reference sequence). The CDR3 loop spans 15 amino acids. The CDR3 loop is CASRTGLPSYNEQFF. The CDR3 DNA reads TGTGCCAGCAGGACGGGACTACCTTCCTACAATGAGCAGTTCTTC.

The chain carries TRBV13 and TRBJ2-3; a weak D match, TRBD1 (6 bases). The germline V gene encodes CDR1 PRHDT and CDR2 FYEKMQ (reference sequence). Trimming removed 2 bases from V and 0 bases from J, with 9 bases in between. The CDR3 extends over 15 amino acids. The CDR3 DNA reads TGTGCCAGCAGCTTACGGGACACGAGCACAGATACGCAGTATTTT. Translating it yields CASSLRDTSTDTQYF.

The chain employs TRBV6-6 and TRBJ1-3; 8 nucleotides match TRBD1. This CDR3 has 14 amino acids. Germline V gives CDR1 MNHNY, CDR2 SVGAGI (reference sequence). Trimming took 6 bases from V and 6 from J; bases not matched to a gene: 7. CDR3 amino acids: CASRELDRANTIYF. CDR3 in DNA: TGTGCCAGCAGGGAGTTGGACAGGGCAAACACCATATATTTT.

CDR3 sequence reads: CASSSMTGDYEQYF. The CDR3 DNA follows: TGCGCCAGCAGCTCGATGACAGGAGACTACGAGCAGTACTTC. This chain links TRBV5-1 with TRBJ2-7; D might be TRBD1 (6 bases). The CDR3 is 14 amino acids. V gave up 3 bases and J gave up 3 bases, with 13 bases separating them. Germline V gene sequence: CDR1 SGHRS, CDR2 YFSETQ.

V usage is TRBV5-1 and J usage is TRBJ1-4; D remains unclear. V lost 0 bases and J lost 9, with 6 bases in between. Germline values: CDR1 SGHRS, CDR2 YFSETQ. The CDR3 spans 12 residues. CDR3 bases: TGCGCCAGCAGCTTGGACGTGAAAAAACTGTTTTTT. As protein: CASSLDVKKLFF.